Below are 17 T cell receptor beta chains sequenced from a single sample in a study of blood T cell repertoires in COVID-19. TCRdb keeps only in-frame clones here, not all; method: immunoSEQ multiplex PCR. The sample includes 200,000 to 300,000 clones, roughly 88% of them seen just once. The source material was peripheral blood. These receptors all come from a woman older than 75 with COVID-19, enrolled during active disease.

The chain couples TRBV7-2 to TRBJ2-4; the D is unclear. The V and J ends lost 7 bases and 0 bases respectively, with 13 bases between them. Germline V CDR1 and CDR2: SGHTA, FQGNSA. The CDR3 extends over 15 amino acids. CDR3 DNA: TGTGCCAGCACCCCCTTAGATTTAGCCAAAAACATTCAGTACTTC. Its protein product is CASTPLDLAKNIQYF.

This clone was observed a few times. This chain uses TRBV6-5 with TRBJ1-1; TRBD1 aligns across 9 bases. The J segment lost 2 bases and the V segment lost 4 bases, leaving 8 bases of the junction unmatched. The CDR3 loop spans 16 amino acids. Germline CDR1 reads MNHEY; CDR2 reads SVGAGI. The CDR3 nucleotides are TGTGCCAGCAGTTCAAGTGGGACAGGGCGAAACACTGAAGCTTTCTTT. Protein product: CASSSSGTGRNTEAFF.

V gene TRBV2 combines with J gene TRBJ2-2, with 8 positions matching TRBD1. The ends lost 6 bases at V and 7 bases at J; junction bases unmatched: 4. Germline V CDR1 and CDR2: SNHLY, FYNNEI. The CDR3 totals 13 residues. CDR3 sequence (DNA): TGTGCCAGCAGCAGGGGGCGCGACGGGGAGCTGTTTTTT. It is translated as CASSRGRDGELFF.

The chain uses TRBV6-5 and TRBJ1-2, with 7 positions matching TRBD1. This CDR3 contains 12 residues. Germline CDR1 reads MNHEY; CDR2 reads SVGAGI. V was clipped by 10 bases and J by 8 bases; unmatched bases: 10. Here the CDR3 reads CATQTGIGGYTF. DNA for the CDR3: TGTGCCACCCAGACAGGGATAGGAGGCTACACCTTC.

The chain links TRBV9 to TRBJ2-5; TRBD2 matches at 10 bases. The trim removed 0 bases at V and 2 bases at J, leaving 7 bases unmatched. This CDR3 spans 17 amino acids. Germline CDR1 is SGDLS and CDR2 is YYNGEE. As DNA, the CDR3 is TGTGCCAGCAGCGTAGGTCTAGCGGGGGACTTACAAGAGACCCAGTACTTC. Amino acid sequence: CASSVGLAGDLQETQYF.

The gene calls are TRBV2 and TRBJ1-3; 9 bases are shared with TRBD1. Germline loops: CDR1 SNHLY, CDR2 FYNNEI. CDR3 length: 18 residues. Trimming cost V 2 bases and J 3 bases; bases outside gene matches: 11. In DNA form, the CDR3 reads TGTGCCAGCAGTGAATTTCTGCATGGGACAGGGTATGGAAACACCATATATTTT. Translated, it gives CASSEFLHGTGYGNTIYF.

The chain links TRBV5-1 to TRBJ1-4; maybe TRBD1 (6 bases). Germline CDR1 and CDR2: SGHRS and YFSETQ. The CDR3 has 13 residues. The V end was cut by 5 bases, the J end by 5 bases, with 10 bases between. CDR3 in amino acids: CASRTGSNEKLFF. CDR3 DNA sequence: TGCGCCAGCAGAACAGGGTCGAATGAAAAACTGTTTTTT.

The chain is built from TRBV28 and TRBJ1-4; 9 bases map to TRBD1. The CDR3 totals 16 residues. The junction had 8 bases not matched to a gene; V was cut back by 2 bases and J by 7 bases. Germline CDR1 reads MDHEN; CDR2 reads SYDVKM. The CDR3 is CASSLRQGVRFEKLFF. As DNA, the CDR3 is TGTGCCAGCAGTTTACGACAGGGGGTACGGTTTGAAAAACTGTTTTTT.

On this clone: At the DNA level, this CDR3 is encoded by other sequences in the same sample as well. CDR3 sequence (DNA): TGCGCCAGCAGGAGGACAGACCAAGAGACCCAGTACTTC. Translating gives CASRRTDQETQYF. The rearrangement links TRBV5-1 to TRBJ2-5; perhaps TRBD1 as D (6 bases). Germline V CDR1 and CDR2: SGHRS, YFSETQ. The germline V and J ends were trimmed by 5 bases and 0 bases, with 8 bases remaining between them. There are 13 residues in the CDR3.

The chain is built from TRBV7-9 and TRBJ1-2; 10 nucleotides agree with TRBD1. This CDR3 has 14 residues. Germline V gene data show CDR1 as SEHNR and CDR2 as FQNEAQ (reference sequence). J gave up 3 bases and V 7 bases, and 5 bases lay outside the gene matches. The CDR3 DNA sequence: TGTGCCAGCACCCCGGACAGGGGGGACTATGGCTACACCTTC. Residues: CASTPDRGDYGYTF.

V and J are TRBV2 and TRBJ2-5; D might be TRBD2 (5 bases). The CDR3 extends over 15 amino acids. Germline CDR1 and CDR2: SNHLY and FYNNEI. V was trimmed by 4 bases and J by 0 bases, leaving 12 bases between them. Written as DNA, the CDR3 is TGTGCCAGCAGTGGTGAGGGAGACTACCAAGAGACCCAGTACTTC. This codes for CASSGEGDYQETQYF.

This chain links TRBV3-1 (or the pseudogene TRBV3-2) with TRBJ1-5; 7 bases are a match to TRBD1. This CDR3 contains 17 residues. V shed 2 bases and J 3 bases; nucleotides not matched to a gene: 10. Germline CDR1 is LGHDT and CDR2 is YNNKEL (reference sequence). The CDR3 DNA reads as TGTGCCAGCAGCCAATCCGAGGGGGCTAGATCCAATCAGCCCCAGCATTTT. Protein: CASSQSEGARSNQPQHF.

This chain links TRBV28 with TRBJ2-7; TRBD1 matches 8 bases. Germline V gene data show CDR1 as MDHEN and CDR2 as SYDVKM. The ends lost 4 bases at V and 5 bases at J; junction bases unmatched: 7. The CDR3 contains 14 residues. The chain's CDR3 is CASSSPVTGDEQYV. CDR3 bases: TGTGCCAGCAGTTCTCCAGTGACAGGGGACGAGCAGTACGTC.

A remark on this clone: Different DNA sequences within this sample yield the same CDR3. V and J are TRBV7-9 and TRBJ2-7; possibly TRBD2 for D (5 bases). Germline V gives CDR1 SEHNR, CDR2 FQNEAQ (reference sequence). V lost 0 bases, J lost 2 bases, and 11 bases lay in between. CDR3 size: 15 residues. CDR3 in DNA: TGTGCCAGCAGCTTAGCGCCGGCGGGCCCCTACGAGCAGTACTTC. Protein product: CASSLAPAGPYEQYF.

This clone was observed once. V usage is TRBV7-2 and J usage is TRBJ1-3, with D perhaps TRBD1 (6 bases). This CDR3 contains 15 residues. Germline values: CDR1 SGHTA, CDR2 FQGNSA. Trimming removed 6 bases from V and 1 base from J, with 13 bases in between. For the CDR3, the DNA is TGTGCCAGCAGAAGGGCAGGGGCATCTGGAAACACCATATATTTT. The encoded protein is CASRRAGASGNTIYF.

This clone was detected only once. J is TRBJ1-5 and V is TRBV27; 9 bases are shared with TRBD1. V was clipped by 6 bases and J by 7 bases; unmatched bases: 13. Germline CDR1 and CDR2: MNHEY and SMNVEV (reference sequence). The CDR3 contains 16 residues. The CDR3 DNA reads as TGTGCCAGCAGGAACCAACAGGGGGCTGCCGGCCAGCCCCAGCATTTT. It yields the protein CASRNQQGAAGQPQHF.

J is TRBJ1-3 and V is TRBV2; perhaps TRBD1 as D (5 bases). There are 13 residues in the CDR3. Between the trimmed V and J ends, which lost 7 bases and 8 bases, there was a span of 15 bases. CDR1 is SNHLY and CDR2 is FYNNEI in the germline V gene. CDR3: CASTPWRGDTIYF. CDR3 DNA sequence: TGTGCCAGCACCCCGTGGAGGGGTGACACCATATATTTT.